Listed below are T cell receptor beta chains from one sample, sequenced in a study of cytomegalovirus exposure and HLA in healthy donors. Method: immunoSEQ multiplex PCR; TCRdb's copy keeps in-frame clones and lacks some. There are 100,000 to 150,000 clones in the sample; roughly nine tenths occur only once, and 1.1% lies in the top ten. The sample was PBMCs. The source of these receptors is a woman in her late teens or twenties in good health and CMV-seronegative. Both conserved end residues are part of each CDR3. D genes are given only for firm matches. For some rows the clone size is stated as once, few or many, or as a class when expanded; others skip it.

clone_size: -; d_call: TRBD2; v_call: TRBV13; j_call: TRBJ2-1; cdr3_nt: TGTGCCAGCAGCCTGCGACTAGCCGCCTACAATGAGCAGTTCTTC; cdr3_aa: CASSLRLAAYNEQFF
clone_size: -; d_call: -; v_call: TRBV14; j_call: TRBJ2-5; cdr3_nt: TGTGCCAGCAGCCAAGAAGGCAGGTTGGAGACCCAGTACTTC; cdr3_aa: CASSQEGRLETQYF
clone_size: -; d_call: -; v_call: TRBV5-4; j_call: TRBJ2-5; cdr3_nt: TGTGCCAGCAGCTTGGCTGGGGGGAGCTTCGAGACCCAGTACTTC; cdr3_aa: CASSLAGGSFETQYF
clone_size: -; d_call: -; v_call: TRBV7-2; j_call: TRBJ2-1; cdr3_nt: TGTGCCAGCAGCTCCGGAGATCCCTACAATGAGCAGTTCTTC; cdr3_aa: CASSSGDPYNEQFF
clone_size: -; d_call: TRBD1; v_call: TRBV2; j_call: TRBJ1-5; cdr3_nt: TGTGCCAGCACCCTGGGACAGGGAGTAAGTCAGCCCCAGCATTTT; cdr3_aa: CASTLGQGVSQPQHF
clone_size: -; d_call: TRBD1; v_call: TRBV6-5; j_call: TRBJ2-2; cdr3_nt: TGTGCCAGCACTAGGGACAGGGCGAACACCGGGGAGCTGTTTTTT; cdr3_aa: CASTRDRANTGELFF
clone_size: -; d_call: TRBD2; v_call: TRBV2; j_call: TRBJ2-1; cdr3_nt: TGTGCCAGCAGTGACTTAGGACTAGCGGGGAACAATGAGCAGTTCTTC; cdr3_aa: CASSDLGLAGNNEQFF
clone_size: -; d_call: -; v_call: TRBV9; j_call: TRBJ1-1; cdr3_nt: TGTGCCAGCAGCCGGGGCAGGGGAAGTGGGAACACTGAAGCTTTCTTT; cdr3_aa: CASSRGRGSGNTEAFF
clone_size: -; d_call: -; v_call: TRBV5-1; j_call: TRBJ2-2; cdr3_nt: TGCGCCAGCACCCCCGGGGGGGGACAGTCGAACACCGGGGAGCTGTTTTTT; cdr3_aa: CASTPGGGQSNTGELFF
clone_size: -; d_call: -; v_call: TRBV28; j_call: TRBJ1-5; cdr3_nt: TGTGCCAGCAGTTTATGGGGGCTTCGCAATCAGCCCCAGCATTTT; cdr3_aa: CASSLWGLRNQPQHF
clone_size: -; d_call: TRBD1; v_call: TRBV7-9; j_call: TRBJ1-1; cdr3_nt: TGTGCCAGCTCCTCACAGGGGTCGGAAACTGAAGCTTTCTTT; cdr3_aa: CASSSQGSETEAFF
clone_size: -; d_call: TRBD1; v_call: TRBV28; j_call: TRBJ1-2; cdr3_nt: TGTGCCAGCAGATCGACAGGGTCCAACTATGGCTACACCTTC; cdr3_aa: CASRSTGSNYGYTF
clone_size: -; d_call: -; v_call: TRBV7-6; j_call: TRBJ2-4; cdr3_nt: TGTGCCAGCAGCGTGTTGGGGGGAGAGGGGGCCAAAAACATTCAGTACTTC; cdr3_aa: CASSVLGGEGAKNIQYF
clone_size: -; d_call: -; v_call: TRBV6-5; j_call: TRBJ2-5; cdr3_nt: TGTGCCAGCAGAACGGGCGGGCTTGGAACCCAGTACTTC; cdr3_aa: CASRTGGLGTQYF
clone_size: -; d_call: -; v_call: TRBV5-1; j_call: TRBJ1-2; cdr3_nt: TGCGCCAGCAGCTTCTCAGTGTCTAACTATGGCTACACCTTC; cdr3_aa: CASSFSVSNYGYTF
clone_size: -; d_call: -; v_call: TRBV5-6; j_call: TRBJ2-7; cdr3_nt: TGTGCCAGCAGCTTGCCTATGGAGACCGAGCAGTACTTC; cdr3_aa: CASSLPMETEQYF
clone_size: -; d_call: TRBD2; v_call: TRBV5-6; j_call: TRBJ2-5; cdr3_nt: TGTGCCAGCAGCTTGGTCGGTAGCGGGAGGGTGCGGGAGACCCAGTACTTC; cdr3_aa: CASSLVGSGRVRETQYF
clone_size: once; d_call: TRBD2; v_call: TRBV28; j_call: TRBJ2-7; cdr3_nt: TGTGCCAGCAGCTTTCCGATAGCGGGGGCCGCCACCTACGAGCAGTACTTC; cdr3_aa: CASSFPIAGAATYEQYF
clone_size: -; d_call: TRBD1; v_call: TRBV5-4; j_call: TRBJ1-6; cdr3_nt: TGTGCCAGCAGCTTGGAGACAGGGGGATCACCCCTCCACTTT; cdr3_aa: CASSLETGGSPLHF
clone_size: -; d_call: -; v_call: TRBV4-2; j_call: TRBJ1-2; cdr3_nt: TGTGCCAGCAGCCAGCCCCGGGACATGGGGTTGGTGGTCGGCTACACCTTC; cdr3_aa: CASSQPRDMGLVVGYTF
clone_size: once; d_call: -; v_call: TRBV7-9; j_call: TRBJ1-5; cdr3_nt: TGTGCCAGCAGCTTGGGCAGGGGAGGGCAGCCCCAGCATTTT; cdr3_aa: CASSLGRGGQPQHF
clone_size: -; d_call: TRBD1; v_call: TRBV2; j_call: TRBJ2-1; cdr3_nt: TGTGCCAGCAGTAGGGACAGGTTTGGTAGTGAGCAGTTCTTC; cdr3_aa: CASSRDRFGSEQFF
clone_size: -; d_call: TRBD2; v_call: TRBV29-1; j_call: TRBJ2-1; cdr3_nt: TGCAGCGTTGAAGGGACTAGCGGGAGACTCAATGAGCAGTTCTTC; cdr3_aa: CSVEGTSGRLNEQFF
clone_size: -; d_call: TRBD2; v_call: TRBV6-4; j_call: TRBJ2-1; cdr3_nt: TGTGCCAGCAGTAGCGGGGGCTCCTACAATGAGCAGTTCTTC; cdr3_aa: CASSSGGSYNEQFF
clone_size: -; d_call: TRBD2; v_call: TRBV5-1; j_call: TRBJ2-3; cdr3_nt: TGCGCCAGCAGCTACAATAGCGGGGGAGGTACAGATACGCAGTATTTT; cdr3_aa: CASSYNSGGGTDTQYF
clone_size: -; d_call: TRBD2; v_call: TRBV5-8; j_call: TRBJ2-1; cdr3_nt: TGTGCCAGCAGCTTGTTTTGGAGCGGGGGGGCAAGTGAGCAGTTCTTC; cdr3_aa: CASSLFWSGGASEQFF
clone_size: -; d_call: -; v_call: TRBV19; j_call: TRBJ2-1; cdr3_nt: TGTGCCAGTAGTATATCCGGGGAACCCTACAATGAGCAGTTCTTC; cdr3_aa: CASSISGEPYNEQFF
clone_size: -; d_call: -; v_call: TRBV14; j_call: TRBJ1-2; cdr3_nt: TGTGCCAGCAGCCAAGTTGGGGGCCGCGCGGACTACACCTTC; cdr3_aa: CASSQVGGRADYTF
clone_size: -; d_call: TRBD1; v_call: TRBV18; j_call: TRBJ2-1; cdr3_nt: TGTGCCAGCTCACCAACCAGGGACAGGTCCTACAATGAGCAGTTCTTC; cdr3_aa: CASSPTRDRSYNEQFF
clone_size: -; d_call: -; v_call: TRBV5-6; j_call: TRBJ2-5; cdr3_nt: TGTGCCAGCAGCTTGGACGGTCCACCCACCCAGTACTTC; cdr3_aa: CASSLDGPPTQYF
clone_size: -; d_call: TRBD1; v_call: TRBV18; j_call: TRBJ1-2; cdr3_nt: TGTGCCAGCACAACAGGGGATTATGGCTACACCTTC; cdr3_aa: CASTTGDYGYTF
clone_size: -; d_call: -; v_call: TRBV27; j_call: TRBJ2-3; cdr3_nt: TGTGCCAGCAGTCCTTACGGGGGAATCACAGATACGCAGTATTTT; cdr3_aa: CASSPYGGITDTQYF
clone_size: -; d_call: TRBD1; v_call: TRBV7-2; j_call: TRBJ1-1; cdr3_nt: TGTGCCAGCAGCACCGGACAGGGGGACACTGAAGCTTTCTTT; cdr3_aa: CASSTGQGDTEAFF
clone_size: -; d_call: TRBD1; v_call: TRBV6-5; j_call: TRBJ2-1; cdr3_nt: TGTGCCAGCAGTTACGACAGGGGGCGCGGTAATGAGCAGTTCTTC; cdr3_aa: CASSYDRGRGNEQFF
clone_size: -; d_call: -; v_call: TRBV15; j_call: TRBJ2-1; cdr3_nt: TGTGCCACCAGCTCAGAGACAGAATACAATGAGCAGTTCTTC; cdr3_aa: CATSSETEYNEQFF
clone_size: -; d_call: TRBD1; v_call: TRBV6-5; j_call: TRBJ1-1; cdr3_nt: TGTGCCAGCACCGGGACAGGGAACACTGAAGCTTTCTTT; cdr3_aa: CASTGTGNTEAFF
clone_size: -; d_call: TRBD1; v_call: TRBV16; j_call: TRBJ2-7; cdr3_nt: TGTGCCAGCAGCCGCCGGACAGGGGGAACCCACGAGCAGTACTTC; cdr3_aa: CASSRRTGGTHEQYF
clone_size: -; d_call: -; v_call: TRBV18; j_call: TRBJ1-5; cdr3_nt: TGTGCCAGCTCACCAGGGGGCGCAGGCCAGCCCCAGCATTTT; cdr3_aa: CASSPGGAGQPQHF
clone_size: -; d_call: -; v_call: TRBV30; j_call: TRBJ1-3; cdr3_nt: TGTGCCTGGAGTGTCCAGGGAGGTGGAAACACCATATATTTT; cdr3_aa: CAWSVQGGGNTIYF
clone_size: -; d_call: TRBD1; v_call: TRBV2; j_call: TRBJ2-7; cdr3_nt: TGTGCCAGCAAGGAAGGGACAGGGAGCTCCTACGAGCAGTACTTC; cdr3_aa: CASKEGTGSSYEQYF